In its sample, the clone carrying this TCR beta chain was seen a few times. Its target is unknown. The data were obtained in a study of vaccination effects on CD4 cells after COVID-19. Study-level findings and limits: Late post-vaccination samples showed marked contraction of infection- and vaccine-induced clones.

Using immunoSEQ multiplex PCR, the repertoire was profiled, and TCRdb retains in-frame clones only, with some absent. The sample lists around 28,000 clones, roughly two thirds occurring once. CDR3 size: 15 residues. With 5 bases clipped from V and 4 bases from J, the junction kept 10 bases outside the gene matches. In germline, CDR1 is MDHEN, CDR2 SYDVKM. Antigen-specific CD4+ T cell clonotypes were called by their expansion after viral peptide-pool culture in ViraFEST. The culture ran for under eleven days, and then CD4+ T cells were isolated. Sometime from March through December 2020, the person acquired a SARS-CoV-2 infection that PCR confirmed. Cultures received IL-2 medium that replaced half the medium on days 3 and 7.

The specimen comprised CD4+ T cells from PBMCs cultured with SARS-CoV-2 spike peptides, sampled before COVID-19 vaccination. This chain links TRBV28 with TRBJ1-1; 7 bases are a match to TRBD1. The source is a human donor who had a prior SARS-CoV-2 infection. CDR3 protein: CASSPPDRYGTEAFF. CDR3 DNA sequence: TGTGCCAGCAGTCCACCGGACAGGTACGGCACTGAAGCTTTCTTT. Looking up the rest from reference TRBV28 and TRBJ1-1 gives the full variable domain: DVKVTQSSRYLVKRTGEKVFLECVQDMDHENMFWYRQDPGLGLRLIYFSYDVKMKEKGDIPEGYSVSREKKERFSLILESASTNQTSMYLCASSPPDRYGTEAFFGQGTRLTVV.